This record concerns one T cell receptor beta chain sequence. The antigen it recognizes is unknown. One base away there is no much larger clone; base qualities are not given. Libraries were made using the immunoSEQ multiplex PCR assay. TCRdb re-hosts the immuneACCESS table, in-frame sequences only. Its copies lack some clones; in the studies checked, an unresolved V gene accounts for under half of them, and the cause for the rest is not known. The sample includes about 61,000 clones, with about 92% observed a single time. 3.3% of the sample belongs to the ten largest clones. This specimen comes from a study of T cell changes during pregnancy in multiple sclerosis (dated by TCRdb to about 2019). In the study overall: Changes in the T cell repertoire over the course of pregnancy were examined in this study in women with multiple sclerosis.

The germline V gene (reference sequence) supplies CDR1 SEHNR and CDR2 FQNEAQ. The CDR3 runs 12 amino acids, cysteine and phenylalanine included. The kept DNA is CDR3 alone, 36 bases in frame from the first base. Sequencing used peripheral blood, obtained in the first trimester of pregnancy. The rearranged chain carries TRBV7-9 and TRBJ2-5; 7 central bases correspond to TRBD1. The better agreement between TRBJ2-7 and the DNA end casts doubt on the J call. This clonotype originated in a female donor in good health, enrolled as a control in a pregnancy study. The CDR3 loop reads CASRSQGDEQYF. The sequenced DNA is TGTGCCAGCAGGAGTCAGGGGGACGAGCAGTACTTC.